This T cell receptor beta chain was identified during a study of early T cells in non-severe SARS-CoV-2 infection. In the library, individual cDNA molecules carried attached unique molecular identifiers. MiXCR, applied by TCRdb to the 5' RACE reads, yields one record per CDR3 protein. This table has some 71,000 distinct CDR3 sequences, roughly 15% appearing once. The CDR3 is 14 residues long. Germline V gives CDR1 SGHRS, CDR2 YFSETQ. Trimming took 4 bases from V and 6 from J; bases not matched to a gene: 6. This receptor was taken from an adult who was a healthcare worker with PCR-confirmed SARS-CoV-2 infection or an uninfected control (not recorded which). Sequenced input: whole blood. The V and J genes are TRBV5-1 and TRBJ2-7, with 11 bases that match TRBD1. DNA for the CDR3: TGCGCCAGCAGCCCCGGGACAGGGGGAGGCGAGCAGTACTTC. The encoded protein is CASSPGTGGGEQYF.